This entry lists 8 T cell receptor beta chains sequenced from one sample in a study of blood T cell repertoires in COVID-19. Data came from immunoSEQ multiplex PCR; TCRdb stores just in-frame clones and leaves some out. The sample holds about 300,000 clones; 84% are singletons and the top ten take about 1.6%. Sequencing was carried out using peripheral blood. These receptors originate from a human donor with COVID-19, enrolled during active disease. The donor label of this sample is uncertain.

This clone has just a few counts. The CDR3 region has the DNA TGTGCCAGCAGTTACACGACCGTCATTCGGGGGTCTGAAGCTTTCTTT. Protein sequence: CASSYTTVIRGSEAFF. This chain uses TRBV6-5 with TRBJ1-1, with D possibly matching TRBD1 (5 bases). Between the trimmed V and J ends, which lost 2 bases and 6 bases, there was a span of 19 bases. CDR3 length: 16 amino acids. Germline CDR1 MNHEY, CDR2 SVGAGI.

The rearrangement uses TRBV1 and TRBJ2-3; the D call TRBD2 from the table was never checked on the DNA. TRBV1 is annotated as a pseudogene. The CDR3 is 18 residues long. CDR3 DNA sequence: TGCACCAGCAGCCCTAACCCACTAGCGGGAGGGCCCGCAGATACGCAGTATTTT. The encoded protein is CTSSPNPLAGGPADTQYF.

The chain carries TRBV27 and TRBJ2-1, with D possibly being TRBD2 (6 bases). CDR1 is MNHEY, CDR2 SMNVEV, per germline (reference sequence). V was shortened by 7 bases and J by 9 bases, with 19 bases between the two germline ends. This CDR3 has 14 amino acids. The CDR3, as DNA: TGTGCCAGCAACCCTTTAGGACTACAGTCTGAGCAGTTCTTC. Translated: CASNPLGLQSEQFF.

The chain recombines TRBV6-5 with TRBJ2-2; a possible D gene is TRBD2 (6 bases). Germline lookup yields CDR1 MNHEY and CDR2 SVGAGI. The CDR3 is made up of 16 amino acids. V lost 0 bases to trimming and J lost 3 bases, with 11 bases between them. The CDR3, as DNA: TGTGCCAGCAGTTACTCTCCGACGGGAGACACCGGGGAGCTGTTTTTT. This translates into CASSYSPTGDTGELFF.

This chain uses TRBV7-8 with TRBJ2-3, with TRBD1 matching over 7 bases. Per the germline V gene, CDR1 is SGHVS and CDR2 is FQNEAQ. CDR3 length: 16 amino acids. V trimming: 5 bases; J trimming: 0 bases; junction bases outside the gene matches: 8. CDR3 sequence reads: CASSPLTGPSTDTQYF. The CDR3 bases are TGTGCCAGCAGCCCTCTGACAGGGCCTAGCACAGATACGCAGTATTTT. The full variable domain, in which reference TRBV7-8 and TRBJ2-3 provide the parts outside the CDR3, is GAGVSQSPRYKVAKRGQDVALRCDPISGHVSLFWYQQALGQGPEFLTYFQNEAQLDKSGLPSDRFFAERPEGSVSTLKIQRTQQEDSAVYLCASSPLTGPSTDTQYFGPGTRLTVL.

This chain uses TRBV28 with TRBJ2-5; 9 nucleotides align to TRBD1. The germline CDR1 and CDR2 sequences are MDHEN and SYDVKM. The CDR3 is 16 residues long. V shed 3 bases, J shed 5 bases, and the junction held 10 bases outside the gene matches. CDR3 nucleotides: TGTGCCAGCAGTTTTCCCCGGGACAGGGATACGGAGACCCAGTACTTC. Protein: CASSFPRDRDTETQYF.

V usage is TRBV7-6 and J usage is TRBJ2-3, with TRBD2 as a possible D gene (6 bases). The CDR3 totals 15 residues. The germline CDR1 and CDR2 sequences are SGHVS and FNYEAQ. The V and J ends lost 5 bases and 0 bases respectively, with 12 bases between them. CDR3: CASSPRLGSTDTQYF. The CDR3, as DNA: TGTGCCAGCAGCCCCCGACTAGGAAGCACAGATACGCAGTATTTT.

The chain is built from TRBV28 and TRBJ1-5, with D uncertain. The germline V and J ends were trimmed by 6 bases and 4 bases, with 10 bases remaining between them. Germline lookup yields CDR1 MDHEN and CDR2 SYDVKM. The CDR3 length is 13 residues. The CDR3 DNA reads as TGTGCCAGCAGAGCCACAGAGAATCAGCCCCAGCATTTT. Protein sequence: CASRATENQPQHF.